The source of this T cell receptor beta chain is a study of blood T cells in healthy people across ages. Primers used in a second PCR of about 6 to 11 cycles were a sample-barcoded 5' primer and a J-beta primer mix. TCRdb recomputed calls from the 5' RACE reads with MiXCR, one row per CDR3 protein. The table lists approximately 690,000 distinct CDR3 sequences, 40% to 50% of them singletons, with around 30% in the top ten. CDR3 length equals 13 residues. The V gene lost 4 bases and the J gene lost 8 bases, with 14 bases spanning the gap. The V gene's germline CDR1 is MNHEY and CDR2 SVGAGI. Sequencing was carried out using blood. The rearrangement joins TRBV6-5 to TRBJ1-2; D uncertain. This clonotype originated in a man of 80 years or more in good health. CDR3 region: CASSFGPLGGYTF. The DNA for the CDR3 is TGTGCCAGCAGTTTCGGGCCCCTGGGGGGCTACACCTTC.